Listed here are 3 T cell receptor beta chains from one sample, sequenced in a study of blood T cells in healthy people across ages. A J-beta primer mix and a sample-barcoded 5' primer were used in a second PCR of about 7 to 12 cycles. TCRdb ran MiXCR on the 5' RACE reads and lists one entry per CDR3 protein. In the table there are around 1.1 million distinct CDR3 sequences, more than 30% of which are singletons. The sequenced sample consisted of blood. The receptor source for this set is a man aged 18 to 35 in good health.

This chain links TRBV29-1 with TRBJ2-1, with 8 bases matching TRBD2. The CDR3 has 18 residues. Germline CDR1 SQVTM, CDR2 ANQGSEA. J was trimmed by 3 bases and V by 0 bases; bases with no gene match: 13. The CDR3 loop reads CSVEDLAGGQPDYNEQFF. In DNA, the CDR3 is TGCAGCGTTGAAGATCTGGCGGGGGGCCAACCCGACTACAATGAGCAGTTCTTC.

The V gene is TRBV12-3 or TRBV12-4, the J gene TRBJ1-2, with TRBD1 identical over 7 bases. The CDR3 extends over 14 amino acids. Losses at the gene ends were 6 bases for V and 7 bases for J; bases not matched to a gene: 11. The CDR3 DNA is TGTGCCAGCAGGATGGGACAGCGTTTGGGTGGCTACACCTTC. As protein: CASRMGQRLGGYTF.

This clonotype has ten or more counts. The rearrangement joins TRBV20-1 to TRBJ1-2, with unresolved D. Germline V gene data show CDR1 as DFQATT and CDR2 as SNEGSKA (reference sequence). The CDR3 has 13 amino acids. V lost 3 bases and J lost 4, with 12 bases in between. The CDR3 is CSASPGTGYGYTF. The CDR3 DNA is TGCAGTGCTAGTCCCGGTACGGGCTATGGCTACACCTTC.